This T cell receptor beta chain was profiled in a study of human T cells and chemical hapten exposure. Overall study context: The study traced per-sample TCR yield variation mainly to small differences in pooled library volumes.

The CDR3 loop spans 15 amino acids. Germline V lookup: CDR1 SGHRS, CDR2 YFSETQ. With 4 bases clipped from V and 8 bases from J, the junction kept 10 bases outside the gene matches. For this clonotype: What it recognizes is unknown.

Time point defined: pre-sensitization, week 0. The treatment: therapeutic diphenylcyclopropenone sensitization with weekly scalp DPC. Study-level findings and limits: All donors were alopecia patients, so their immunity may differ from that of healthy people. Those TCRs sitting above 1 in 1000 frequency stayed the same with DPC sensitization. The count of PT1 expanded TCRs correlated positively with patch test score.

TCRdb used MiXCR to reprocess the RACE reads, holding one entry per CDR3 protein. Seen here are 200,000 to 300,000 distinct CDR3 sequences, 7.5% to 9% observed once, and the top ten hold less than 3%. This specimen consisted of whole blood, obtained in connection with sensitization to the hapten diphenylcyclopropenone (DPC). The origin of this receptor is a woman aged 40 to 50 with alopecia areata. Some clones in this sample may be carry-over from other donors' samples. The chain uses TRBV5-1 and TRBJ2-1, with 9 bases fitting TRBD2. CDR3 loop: CASSQLLAGMDEQFF. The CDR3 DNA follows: TGCGCCAGCAGCCAGCTCCTAGCGGGAATGGATGAGCAGTTCTTC.